These T cell receptor beta chains were read from a single sample in a study of blood T cell repertoires in COVID-19. Using immunoSEQ multiplex PCR, the repertoire was profiled, and TCRdb retains in-frame clones only, with some absent. This table has 99,000 or so clones, roughly 79% appearing once. Material: peripheral blood. Every receptor here comes from an older woman with acute or convalescent COVID-19. Both conserved end residues are part of each CDR3. A D gene is named only where the DNA matches it firmly. Only part of the rows carry a size: once, few, many, or a class if the clone is expanded.

v_gene: TRBV30; j_gene: TRBJ1-5; abundance: few; d_gene: -; CDR3nt: TGTGCCTGGAGCCCCGGACAGCAGCCCCAGCATTTT; CDR3aa: CAWSPGQQPQHF
v_gene: TRBV4-1; j_gene: TRBJ2-2; abundance: -; d_gene: -; CDR3nt: TGCGCCAGCAGCTTCGGGCGGACGACTAAGGTCGGGGAGCTGTTTTTT; CDR3aa: CASSFGRTTKVGELFF
v_gene: TRBV19; j_gene: TRBJ2-1; abundance: -; d_gene: -; CDR3nt: TGTGCCAGTAGTCACCGGGACAATCACAATGAGCAGTTCTTC; CDR3aa: CASSHRDNHNEQFF
v_gene: TRBV5-1; j_gene: TRBJ1-2; abundance: -; d_gene: -; CDR3nt: TGCGCCAGCAGCTTGGCCGGGCAGGGCCCCACCTATGGCTACACCTTC; CDR3aa: CASSLAGQGPTYGYTF
v_gene: TRBV7-9; j_gene: TRBJ2-4; abundance: few; d_gene: -; CDR3nt: TGTGCCAGCAGCTTAGCGGGCTTTGATGAGCGGGCGAAAAACATTCAGTACTTC; CDR3aa: CASSLAGFDERAKNIQYF
v_gene: TRBV19; j_gene: TRBJ2-7; abundance: -; d_gene: TRBD1; CDR3nt: TGTGCCAGTAGTTTGACAGGGGTTTACGAGCAGTACTTC; CDR3aa: CASSLTGVYEQYF
v_gene: TRBV7-9; j_gene: TRBJ2-5; abundance: few; d_gene: -; CDR3nt: TGTGCCAGCAGCTTAGGAGGGATCCAAGAGACCCAGTACTTC; CDR3aa: CASSLGGIQETQYF
v_gene: TRBV1; j_gene: TRBJ1-3; abundance: -; d_gene: -; CDR3nt: TGCACCAGCAGCCAAACACAGGTCTCTGGAAACACCATATATTTT; CDR3aa: CTSSQTQVSGNTIYF
v_gene: TRBV6-1; j_gene: TRBJ2-1; abundance: -; d_gene: -; CDR3nt: TGTGCCAGCAGTGATATTACCTCGGGGGGCTTGGACAATGAGCAGTTCTTC; CDR3aa: CASSDITSGGLDNEQFF
v_gene: TRBV11-3; j_gene: TRBJ2-1; abundance: -; d_gene: TRBD2; CDR3nt: TGTGCCAGCAGCCCCTTTGTGGCGGGAGTAGGTGAGCAGTTCTTC; CDR3aa: CASSPFVAGVGEQFF
v_gene: TRBV27; j_gene: TRBJ2-7; abundance: few; d_gene: TRBD2; CDR3nt: TGTGCCAGCAGTCCCGGGACTAGCGGGAGAGACGAGCAGTACTTC; CDR3aa: CASSPGTSGRDEQYF
v_gene: TRBV5-6; j_gene: TRBJ1-1; abundance: once; d_gene: -; CDR3nt: TGTGCCAGCAGCTTGGACAGGGAGATGAACACTGAAGCTTTCTTT; CDR3aa: CASSLDREMNTEAFF
v_gene: TRBV4-1; j_gene: TRBJ2-3; abundance: -; d_gene: -; CDR3nt: TGCGCCAGCAGCCAAGTGTTCGGCGGGGATCTCACAGATACGCAGTATTTT; CDR3aa: CASSQVFGGDLTDTQYF
v_gene: TRBV21-1; j_gene: TRBJ1-1; abundance: few; d_gene: -; CDR3nt: TGTGCCAGCAGCAAAAGAGGACAGGGTTTGTCTGGGAGCGAAGCTTTCTTT; CDR3aa: CASSKRGQGLSGSEAFF
v_gene: TRBV6-1; j_gene: TRBJ2-7; abundance: -; d_gene: TRBD1; CDR3nt: TGTGCCAGCAGTGATGGACAGGGATTCTACGAGCAGTACTTC; CDR3aa: CASSDGQGFYEQYF
v_gene: TRBV7-9; j_gene: TRBJ2-5; abundance: -; d_gene: -; CDR3nt: TGTGCCAGCAGCCCCCGAAGAGCCACTCAAGAGACCCAGTACTTC; CDR3aa: CASSPRRATQETQYF
v_gene: TRBV10-3; j_gene: TRBJ2-6; abundance: -; d_gene: -; CDR3nt: TGTGCCATCACATGGGAGTTGTCTGGGGCCAACGTCCTGACTTTC; CDR3aa: CAITWELSGANVLTF
v_gene: TRBV7-9; j_gene: TRBJ1-1; abundance: -; d_gene: TRBD1; CDR3nt: TGTGCCAGCACCTTCCCGGGACAGGGGCGCCCGAACACTGAAGCTTTCTTT; CDR3aa: CASTFPGQGRPNTEAFF
v_gene: TRBV6-2/TRBV6-3; j_gene: TRBJ2-2; abundance: -; d_gene: TRBD2; CDR3nt: TGTGCCAGCAGTTACCCAAGCGGGAGGGGCAACACCGGGGAGCTGTTTTTT; CDR3aa: CASSYPSGRGNTGELFF
v_gene: TRBV28; j_gene: TRBJ2-1; abundance: few; d_gene: TRBD2; CDR3nt: TGTGCCAGCAGTTTATGGACTAGCGGGGATATCAATGAGCAGTTCTTC; CDR3aa: CASSLWTSGDINEQFF
v_gene: TRBV27; j_gene: TRBJ1-2; abundance: -; d_gene: -; CDR3nt: TGTGCCAGCAGCACCACAGGGAACTATGGCTACACCTTC; CDR3aa: CASSTTGNYGYTF
v_gene: TRBV11-3; j_gene: TRBJ2-1; abundance: -; d_gene: -; CDR3nt: TGTGCCAGCAGCTCGGGGTCCTACAATGAGCAGTTCTTC; CDR3aa: CASSSGSYNEQFF
v_gene: TRBV29-1; j_gene: TRBJ2-1; abundance: -; d_gene: TRBD2; CDR3nt: TGCAGCGTCAGGGTTAGCGGGGATGGTGAGCAGTTCTTC; CDR3aa: CSVRVSGDGEQFF
v_gene: TRBV3-1/TRBV3-2; j_gene: TRBJ1-3; abundance: -; d_gene: -; CDR3nt: TGTGCCAGCAGCCAAGAGGGATCCCTTAGGAGGTCTGGAAACACCATATATTTT; CDR3aa: CASSQEGSLRRSGNTIYF
v_gene: TRBV10-3; j_gene: TRBJ1-3; abundance: once; d_gene: -; CDR3nt: TGTGCCATCAGTGAGGACAGCTACGTCTCTGGAAACACCATATATTTT; CDR3aa: CAISEDSYVSGNTIYF
v_gene: TRBV28; j_gene: TRBJ2-2; abundance: -; d_gene: TRBD1; CDR3nt: TGTGCCAGCAGCTCCTCAGGACAGGGGTACGGGGAGCTGTTTTTT; CDR3aa: CASSSSGQGYGELFF
v_gene: TRBV18; j_gene: TRBJ1-5; abundance: -; d_gene: -; CDR3nt: TGTGCCAGCTCACCAGGACAGTGGAATCAGCCCCAGCATTTT; CDR3aa: CASSPGQWNQPQHF
v_gene: TRBV6-1; j_gene: TRBJ2-1; abundance: -; d_gene: -; CDR3nt: TGTGCCAGCAGTGATTCAGGGGTAAATGAGCAGTTCTTC; CDR3aa: CASSDSGVNEQFF
v_gene: TRBV7-8; j_gene: TRBJ2-1; abundance: -; d_gene: TRBD2; CDR3nt: TGTGCCAGCAGCTTAGCGGGACGACTAGCCAATGAGCAGTTCTTC; CDR3aa: CASSLAGRLANEQFF
v_gene: TRBV21-1; j_gene: TRBJ2-6; abundance: -; d_gene: -; CDR3nt: TGTGCCATTTCCCCTACAGGGGTCCGCTCTGGGGCCAACGTCCTGACTTTC; CDR3aa: CAISPTGVRSGANVLTF
v_gene: TRBV6-5; j_gene: TRBJ1-3; abundance: -; d_gene: -; CDR3nt: TGTGCCACTACGACGGAGTACTCTGGAAACACCATATATTTT; CDR3aa: CATTTEYSGNTIYF
v_gene: TRBV7-9; j_gene: TRBJ1-1; abundance: -; d_gene: TRBD1; CDR3nt: TGTGCCAGCAGCCCACCTCAGGGGGCAGGTACTGAAGCTTTCTTT; CDR3aa: CASSPPQGAGTEAFF
v_gene: TRBV6-2/TRBV6-3; j_gene: TRBJ1-2; abundance: -; d_gene: -; CDR3nt: TGTGCCAGCAGTTACCTAGAGGGGGAATATGGCTACACCTTC; CDR3aa: CASSYLEGEYGYTF